One sample yielded the 2 T cell receptor beta chains listed below, sequenced in a study of T-cell memory formation after mild COVID-19. TCRdb re-derived calls from the 5' RACE reads in MiXCR, one entry per CDR3 protein. Of some 300,000 distinct CDR3 sequences listed, less than 25% are singletons. The sequencing input was PBMCs or a T cell subset sorted from them (not recorded which). Receptor source: a man aged 18 to 30 who had mild COVID-19 (a few samples of this study predate the infection). Cell type and time point are not known.

The V and J genes are TRBV5-1 and TRBJ2-1; tentatively, D is TRBD1 (6 bases). Trimming removed 4 bases at V and 5 bases at J, with 16 bases between. Germline CDR1 is SGHRS and CDR2 is YFSETQ. This CDR3 contains 15 residues. The CDR3 region is CASSPDGTLNNEQFF. In DNA form, the CDR3 reads TGCGCCAGCAGCCCCGACGGGACACTGAACAATGAGCAGTTCTTC. The full variable domain, its missing parts supplied by reference TRBV5-1 and TRBJ2-1, is KAGVTQTPRYLIKTRGQQVTLSCSPISGHRSVSWYQQTPGQGLQFLFEYFSETQRNKGNFPGRFSGRQFSNSRSEMNVSTLELGDSALYLCASSPDGTLNNEQFFGPGTRLTVL.

This clonotype occurred a few times. V and J are TRBV10-3 and TRBJ1-1, with no clear D. The CDR3 covers 14 residues. The V and J ends lost 11 bases and 3 bases respectively, with 19 bases between them. CDR1 is ENHRY and CDR2 is SYGVKD in the germline V gene. The chain's CDR3 is CASRVGNGDTEAFF. Here the CDR3 DNA reads TGTGCCTCAAGGGTGGGCAACGGGGACACTGAAGCTTTCTTT.